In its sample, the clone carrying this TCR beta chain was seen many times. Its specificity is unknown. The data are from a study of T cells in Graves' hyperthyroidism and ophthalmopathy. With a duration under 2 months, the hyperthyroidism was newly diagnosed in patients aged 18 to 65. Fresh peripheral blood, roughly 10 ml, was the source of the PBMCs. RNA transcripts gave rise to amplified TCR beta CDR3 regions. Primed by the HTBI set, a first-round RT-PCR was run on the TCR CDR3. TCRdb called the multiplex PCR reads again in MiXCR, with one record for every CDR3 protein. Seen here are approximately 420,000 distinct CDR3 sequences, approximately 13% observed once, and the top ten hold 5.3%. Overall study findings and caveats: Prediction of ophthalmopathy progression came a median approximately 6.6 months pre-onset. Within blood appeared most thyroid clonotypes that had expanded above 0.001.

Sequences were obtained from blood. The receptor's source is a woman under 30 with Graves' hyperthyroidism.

CDR3 coding DNA: TGTGCCAGCAGCCAGGGCAGGGCCGGGGAGCTGTTTTTT. Residues: CASSQGRAGELFF. The V and J genes are TRBV3-1 and TRBJ2-2, with TRBD1 as a possible D gene (5 bases). Germline values: CDR1 LGHDT, CDR2 YNNKEL (reference sequence). This CDR3 region has 13 residues. The V end was cut by 3 bases, the J end by 6 bases, with 8 bases between. The full variable domain, its missing parts supplied by reference TRBV3-1 and TRBJ2-2, is DTAVSQTPKYLVTQMGNDKSIKCEQNLGHDTMYWYKQDSKKFLKIMFSYNNKELIINETVPNRFSPKSPDKAHLNLHINSLELGDSAVYFCASSQGRAGELFFGEGSRLTVL.